This T cell receptor (beta chain) appears in the sequencing data of a study of CD8 T cells in ankylosing spondylitis (dated 2017 in TCRdb). General notes on the study: To find TCR variants linked to disease, the study profiled T cell receptor beta repertoires in ankylosing spondylitis patients and healthy donors. The full study cohort comprised around 25 ankylosing spondylitis patients and about a hundred healthy donors. Peripheral blood was sampled, and synovial fluid was additionally collected from ankylosing spondylitis patients.

This clonotype was observed a handful of times. What antigen it recognizes has not been identified. Base qualities are missing; no much larger clone stands one base away. The sequencing machine was an Illumina HiSeq 2500. Quantitative 5'-RACE with molecular barcodes was used to prepare TCR beta libraries. In the authors' own workflow: A new computational method based on a probabilistic model of VDJ rearrangement was used to identify disease-linked TCR variants. Clones were called with MiXCR by TCRdb after fastp trimmed the public reads at Q25, and only in-frame beta chains were retained. Each entry is one CDR3 protein sequence, shown with its most common DNA and genes. The V and J calls and clone size come from TCRdb's table, not from the authors' own analysis. Across this sample there are fewer than 200,000 distinct CDR3 sequences, with 15% to 20% seen only once. The leading ten clones occupy 7.8% of the sample.

The CDR3 measures 16 amino acids from cysteine to phenylalanine. The kept DNA is CDR3 alone, 48 bases in frame from the first base. For CDR1 and CDR2, the germline V gene (reference sequence) lists LNHDA and SQIVND. Trimming costs V 9 bases and J 5 bases, and their ends lie 25 bases apart. Results and caveats for the whole study, not just this receptor: Blood from ankylosing spondylitis patients appeared to be characterized by a TCR beta motif composed of eight highly homologous amino acid variants. The disease-linked clones showed a CD8+ phenotype and occurred at relatively low frequencies in peripheral blood. According to the report, matched synovial fluid samples from ankylosing spondylitis patients were significantly enriched for the disease-linked clones. Some of the motif variants had been reported before in the synovial fluid and blood of reactive arthritis patients, a finding that suggests common disease-initiation mechanisms.

The TCR comes from a male donor with ankylosing spondylitis or in good health (not recorded which). This receptor chain uses TRBV19 and TRBJ2-5, with the D gene too uncertain to name. The sequencing sample was made of blood, either unsorted or a sorted T cell fraction (not recorded which). CDR3 region: CASSGSSLGLGETQYF. The nucleotides read TGTGCCAGCTCCGGCTCTAGTCTGGGGTTAGGGGAGACCCAGTACTTC.